One and the same sample provided the 18 T cell receptor beta chains below, sequenced in a study of T cells in Graves' hyperthyroidism and ophthalmopathy. TCR beta CDR3 region amplification was performed from RNA transcripts. A first-round RT-PCR of the TCR CDR3 used the HTBI primer set. One entry per CDR3 protein, called by TCRdb with MiXCR from the multiplex PCR reads. The sample records roughly 400,000 distinct CDR3 sequences, over 13% being singletons. The sample was blood. The receptor source for this set is a man aged 50 to 59 with Graves' ophthalmopathy.

The J gene is TRBJ2-3, the V gene TRBV3-1; 9 nucleotides match TRBD2. V shed 2 bases and J 2 bases; nucleotides not matched to a gene: 2. The CDR3 is 15 residues long. Germline V CDR1 and CDR2: LGHDT, YNNKEL (reference sequence). In DNA form, the CDR3 reads TGTGCCAGCAGCCAACTAGCGGGGACCACAGATACGCAGTATTTT. Translated: CASSQLAGTTDTQYF.

This clonotype has at least ten counts. The chain carries TRBV5-1 and TRBJ2-5, with 12 bases fitting TRBD2. Germline CDR1 SGHRS, CDR2 YFSETQ. The V segment lost 4 bases and the J segment 4 bases; nucleotides outside the gene matches: 2. The CDR3 extends over 14 amino acids. The CDR3 DNA is TGCGCCAGCAGCCTAGCGGGAGGGTCAGAGACCCAGTACTTC. Protein product: CASSLAGGSETQYF.

The V call is TRBV19, the J call TRBJ1-5; TRBD1 matches at 8 bases. Germline values: CDR1 LNHDA, CDR2 SQIVND (reference sequence). V lost 4 bases to trimming and J lost 9 bases; unmatched junction nucleotides: 14. The CDR3 extends over 16 amino acids. For the CDR3, the DNA is TGTGCCAGTAGTACGCAGCGGACAGGGAAAGGCCGGCCCCAGCATTTT. Protein product: CASSTQRTGKGRPQHF. Filled out from reference TRBV19 and TRBJ1-5, the complete variable domain reads DGGITQSPKYLFRKEGQNVTLSCEQNLNHDAMYWYRQDPGQGLRLIYYSQIVNDFQKGDIAEGYSVSREKKESFPLTVTSAQKNPTAFYLCASSTQRTGKGRPQHFGDGTRLSIL.

Many counts were recorded for this clonotype. In DNA form, the CDR3 reads TGCAGCGTTGAACAGATGAGCTCCTACAATGAGCAGTTCTTC. This sequence encodes CSVEQMSSYNEQFF. The chain combines TRBV29-1 with TRBJ2-1, with D unclear. The ends were cut back, 2 bases at V and 0 bases at J, with 8 bases in the middle. CDR1 SQVTM and CDR2 ANQGSEA come from the germline V gene. The CDR3 has 14 residues.

The sample holds a few counts of this clonotype. The chain carries TRBV4-1 and TRBJ2-2; 9 bases match TRBD1. Per the germline V gene, CDR1 is MGHRA and CDR2 is YSYEKL. The length of the CDR3 is 15 residues. With V trimmed by 6 bases and J by 4 bases, 6 bases remained unmatched. CDR3 residues: CASRTNRGPTGELFF. The DNA of the CDR3 is TGCGCCAGCAGAACGAACAGGGGGCCCACCGGGGAGCTGTTTTTT.

This clonotype was counted many times. This chain links TRBV29-1 with TRBJ2-1, with 14 bases lining up with TRBD2. J was trimmed by 9 bases and V by 1 base; bases with no gene match: 20. This CDR3 region has 20 residues. Germline V gene data show CDR1 as SQVTM and CDR2 as ANQGSEA. In DNA, the CDR3 is TGCAGCGTTGAAGGTCTGGGGACCGGGACTAGCGGGAGTTGGTTCGCTGAGCAGTTCTTC. It translates to CSVEGLGTGTSGSWFAEQFF.

Only a few counts were recorded for this clonotype. The chain recombines TRBV6-1 with TRBJ2-7, with a tentative D call TRBD2 (5 bases). This CDR3 has 13 residues. Trimming removed 8 bases from V and 0 bases from J, with 11 bases in between. CDR1 and CDR2 (germline): MNHNS, SASEGT. The CDR3 sequence: CASRVEGSYEQYF. As DNA, the CDR3 is TGTGCCAGCCGCGTTGAGGGCTCCTACGAGCAGTACTTC.

This clonotype was counted many times. The CDR3 DNA reads TGCGCCAGCAGCTTGGAACCCGTCTACGAGCAGTACTTC. Its translation is CASSLEPVYEQYF. The rearrangement joins TRBV5-1 to TRBJ2-7, with D unresolved. Trimming removed 0 bases at V and 3 bases at J, with 7 bases between. The CDR3 sequence is 13 residues long. Germline CDR1 reads SGHRS; CDR2 reads YFSETQ. The whole variable domain, remainder taken from reference TRBV5-1 and TRBJ2-7, is KAGVTQTPRYLIKTRGQQVTLSCSPISGHRSVSWYQQTPGQGLQFLFEYFSETQRNKGNFPGRFSGRQFSNSRSEMNVSTLELGDSALYLCASSLEPVYEQYFGPGTRLTVT.

The chain couples TRBV27 to TRBJ2-3; D could derive from TRBD1 or TRBD2 (5 bases each). Germline CDR1 and CDR2: MNHEY and SMNVEV (reference sequence). Between the trimmed V and J ends, which lost 1 base and 2 bases, there was a span of 10 bases. This CDR3 region has 15 residues. As DNA, the CDR3 is TGTGCCAGCAGTTTATTAGGGACCTACACAGATACGCAGTATTTT. This codes for CASSLLGTYTDTQYF.

In this sample, this clonotype turned up many times. The CDR3 is CATSEGGRNTQYF. The DNA of the CDR3 is TGTGCCACCAGTGAGGGGGGACGGAACACGCAGTATTTT. The chain recombines TRBV24-1 with TRBJ2-3; D might be TRBD2 (6 bases). The CDR3 totals 13 residues. The V end lost 4 bases, the J end lost 9 bases, and 13 bases lay between the germline ends. The V gene's germline CDR1 is KGHDR and CDR2 SFDVKD.

Of note for this clonotype: A much larger clone is a single base away; this may be a read error. The chain recombines TRBV28 with TRBJ1-2, with D possibly matching TRBD1 (6 bases). The V gene's germline CDR1 is MDHEN and CDR2 SYDVKM. The CDR3 extends over 14 amino acids. The CDR3 sequence: CASTGQSNNYGHTF. DNA for the CDR3: TGTGCCAGCACCGGACAGAGCAATAACTATGGCCACACCTTC.

This chain joins TRBV12-5 and TRBJ2-1; 8 bases align to TRBD2. Germline CDR1 reads LGHNT; CDR2 reads FRNRAP. The ends lost 7 bases at V and 8 bases at J; junction bases unmatched: 16. This CDR3 region has 16 residues. The CDR3 DNA reads TGTGCTAGTGCCCTGGGGCCGAGCGGGAGTAGCGATGAGCAGTTCTTC. It encodes CASALGPSGSSDEQFF.

This clonotype was recorded a few times. V gene TRBV15 combines with J gene TRBJ2-2; TRBD1 matches 9 bases. Germline CDR1 reads LNHNV; CDR2 reads YYDKDF (reference sequence). With 6 bases clipped from V and 1 base from J, the junction kept 6 bases outside the gene matches. This CDR3 is built from 16 residues. The DNA for the CDR3 is TGTGCCACCAGGAATCCGGGACAGGGGAACACCGGGGAGCTGTTTTTT. Its protein product is CATRNPGQGNTGELFF. Using reference TRBV15 and TRBJ2-2 for the parts outside the CDR3, the full variable domain is DAMVIQNPRYQVTQFGKPVTLSCSQTLNHNVMYWYQQKSSQAPKLLFHYYDKDFNNEADTPDNFQSRRPNTSFCFLDIRSPGLGDTAMYLCATRNPGQGNTGELFFGEGSRLTVL.

This clonotype was detected ten times or more. The chain employs TRBV27 and TRBJ1-4, with a tentative D call TRBD1 (6 bases). This CDR3 is 13 amino acids long. Trimming shortened V by 6 bases and J by 10 bases, and 15 bases separated the two germline ends. Germline assignment: CDR1 MNHEY and CDR2 SMNVEV (reference sequence). CDR3 in amino acids: CASRPRDTGKLFF. CDR3 DNA sequence: TGTGCCAGCAGACCGAGGGACACGGGAAAACTGTTTTTT.

With regard to this clonotype: A much larger clone differs by one base, so this may be a read error. The chain couples TRBV5-6 to TRBJ2-3, with 7 nucleotides matching TRBD1. The CDR3 runs 12 residues. Germline CDR1 is SGHDT and CDR2 is YYEEEE. The J segment lost 12 bases and the V segment lost 4 bases, leaving 8 bases of the junction unmatched. Here the CDR3 DNA reads TGTGCCAGCAGCGACGCCGGGACAGATCAGTATTTT. Its protein is CASSDAGTDQYF.

V is TRBV28 and J is TRBJ2-7, with D unclear. The CDR3 loop spans 12 amino acids. The germline V gene encodes CDR1 MDHEN and CDR2 SYDVKM. V lost 4 bases, J lost 6 bases, and 10 bases lay in between. CDR3 coding DNA: TGTGCCAGCAGTTCGCCCGGGCTCGAGCAGTACTTC. Translating it yields CASSSPGLEQYF.

This clonotype was detected ten times or more. The chain is built from TRBV7-3 and TRBJ2-5; 9 bases are a match to TRBD2. Trimming at V came to 5 bases and at J to 5 bases, leaving 9 bases not matched to a gene. Germline loops: CDR1 SGHTA, CDR2 FQGTGA. The CDR3 is made up of 15 amino acids. CDR3 DNA: TGTGCCAGCAGCACGACTAGCGGAGGAGGGGAGACCCAGTACTTC. As protein: CASSTTSGGGETQYF.

This clonotype came up a few times. The chain joins TRBV28 to TRBJ2-1; the match to TRBD1 covers 7 bases. V lost 5 bases, J lost 13 bases, and 2 bases stayed unmatched. The V gene's germline CDR1 is MDHEN and CDR2 SYDVKM. The length of the CDR3 is 10 residues. The CDR3 loop is CASSGQDQFF. DNA for the CDR3: TGTGCCAGCAGTGGACAGGACCAGTTCTTC.